This entry lists 14 T cell receptor beta chains sequenced from one sample in a study of T cells in Graves' hyperthyroidism and ophthalmopathy. TCR beta CDR3 regions were amplified from RNA transcripts. HTBI primers were the set used in a first-round RT-PCR of the TCR CDR3. A single record per CDR3 protein comes from TCRdb applying MiXCR to the multiplex PCR reads. The top ten hold more than 7% of the sample, which has over 700,000 distinct CDR3 sequences, 38% seen once. The sample was blood. All receptors derive from a man between 18 and 29 years old with Graves' hyperthyroidism.

The chain employs TRBV9 and TRBJ2-5; D not certain. This CDR3 comprises 13 residues. Between the trimmed V and J ends, which lost 4 bases and 8 bases, there was a span of 15 bases. Germline CDR1 SGDLS, CDR2 YYNGEE. Here the CDR3 reads CASSRGFGETQYF. CDR3 bases: TGTGCCAGCAGCCGAGGATTCGGAGAAACCCAGTACTTC.

The DNA for the CDR3 is TGTGCCATCGGGTTCGGGCAGGCGGGCACCTACGAGCAGTACTTC. Its protein is CAIGFGQAGTYEQYF. The chain recombines TRBV25-1 with TRBJ2-7; D might be TRBD2 (5 bases). CDR3 length: 15 residues. Germline CDR1 MGHDK, CDR2 SYGVNS. V was shortened by 10 bases and J by 2 bases, with 21 bases between the two germline ends.

The V gene is TRBV6-6, the J gene TRBJ1-2; 9 bases match TRBD1. V trimming: 0 bases; J trimming: 5 bases; junction bases outside the gene matches: 4. Germline V gene data show CDR1 as MNHNY and CDR2 as SVGAGI (reference sequence). The CDR3 extends over 15 amino acids. The chain's CDR3 is CASSYSPGQGYGYTF. The CDR3, as DNA: TGTGCCAGCAGTTACTCTCCGGGACAGGGTTATGGCTACACCTTC.

The sample holds one count of this clonotype. The chain is built from TRBV29-1 and TRBJ2-2; TRBD2 aligns across 7 bases. Germline loops: CDR1 SQVTM, CDR2 ANQGSEA. The CDR3 contains 14 residues. This CDR3 is CASSVGLLTGELFF. Written as DNA, the CDR3 is TGCGCCAGCAGCGTGGGACTACTTACCGGGGAGCTGTTTTTT.

A few counts support this clonotype. The gene calls are TRBV20-1 and TRBJ2-5; 7 bases fit TRBD1. Germline loops: CDR1 DFQATT, CDR2 SNEGSKA (reference sequence). This CDR3 is 13 amino acids long. V was clipped by 5 bases and J by 2 bases; unmatched bases: 5. The CDR3 DNA sequence: TGCAGTGCTCTACAGGGGAGACAAGAGACCCAGTACTTC. This codes for CSALQGRQETQYF.

J is TRBJ1-1 and V is TRBV7-8; no clear D gene. Trimming took off 4 bases at V and 0 bases at J, with 6 bases between the two ends. Germline V lookup: CDR1 SGHVS, CDR2 FQNEAQ. CDR3 length equals 13 residues. CDR3 sequence: CASSWDMNTEAFF. The CDR3 DNA reads TGTGCCAGCAGCTGGGATATGAACACTGAAGCTTTCTTT.

This clonotype came up once. The rearrangement joins TRBV2 to TRBJ2-5, with 8 bases matching TRBD2. Trimming removed 7 bases from V and 9 bases from J; junction bases left unmatched: 7. CDR1 is SNHLY, CDR2 FYNNEI, per germline. CDR3 size: 12 residues. CDR3 bases: TGTGCCAGCATCGAGACCGGGGGGGCCCAGTACTTC. Protein: CASIETGGAQYF.

In the case of this clonotype: This sequence may be a read error, since a much larger clone differs from it by one base. The V call is TRBV10-3, the J call TRBJ1-1; TRBD1 is a possible D gene (5 bases). Germline V gene lookup returns CDR1 ENHRY and CDR2 SYGVKD. Trimming removed 3 bases at V and 0 bases at J, with 8 bases between. This CDR3 contains 14 residues. DNA of the CDR3: TGTGCCATCAGTGACTGGGGGGTGAACACTGAAGCTTTCTTT. This codes for CAISDWGVNTEAFF.

The sample holds a few counts of this clonotype. This chain joins TRBV7-2 and TRBJ1-2; a possible D gene is TRBD1 (5 bases). This CDR3 has 15 amino acids. V lost 5 bases to trimming and J lost 5 bases, with 18 bases between them. Per germline, CDR1 SGHTA and CDR2 FQGNSA. This CDR3 reads CASSQGPTTGYGYTF. The CDR3 DNA follows: TGTGCCAGCAGCCAGGGCCCCACCACAGGTTATGGCTACACCTTC.

A remark on this clonotype: This could be a read error, since a much larger clone is one nucleotide away. The V and J genes are TRBV10-3 and TRBJ2-7; a weak D match, TRBD1 (5 bases). V lost 4 bases and J 3 bases, leaving 16 bases between the germline ends. The CDR3 is made up of 15 amino acids. Germline CDR1 and CDR2: ENHRY and SYGVKD. CDR3 loop: CAISVESPTDYEQYF. The CDR3 DNA is TGTGCCATCAGTGTGGAATCTCCGACAGACTACGAGCAGTACTTC.

This chain connects TRBV20-1 to TRBJ2-7, with 11 bases that match TRBD2. This CDR3 comprises 13 residues. Germline CDR1 is DFQATT and CDR2 is SNEGSKA (reference sequence). The chain's CDR3 is CSVGLAGGSEQYF. The CDR3 bases are TGCAGCGTTGGCCTAGCGGGAGGTAGCGAGCAGTACTTC.

This clonotype appeared a few times. The chain recombines TRBV4-1 with TRBJ1-5; D might be TRBD1 (5 bases). The ends were cut back, 2 bases at V and 8 bases at J, with 10 bases in the middle. Germline assignment: CDR1 MGHRA and CDR2 YSYEKL. The CDR3 sequence is 13 residues long. CDR3 sequence (DNA): TGCGCCAGCAGCCAACTCCGGGGCGAGCCCCAGCATTTT. Its translation is CASSQLRGEPQHF.

V gene TRBV14 combines with J gene TRBJ2-7; perhaps D is TRBD1 or TRBD2 (5 bases each). V was shortened by 1 base and J by 12 bases, with 16 bases between the two germline ends. This CDR3 spans 13 amino acids. The germline CDR1 and CDR2 sequences are SGHDN and FVKESK. CDR3 nucleotides: TGTGCCAGCAGCCAAGGTTTGTGGGGGTCGCGGTACTTC. Residues: CASSQGLWGSRYF.

This rearrangement joins TRBV7-8 to TRBJ2-5; possibly TRBD1 for D (6 bases). The CDR3 consists of 15 residues. V shed 4 bases and J shed 4 bases, with 16 bases lying between them. The germline CDR1 and CDR2 sequences are SGHVS and FQNEAQ. The CDR3 sequence: CASSYRDTQRETQYF. In nucleotides, the CDR3 is TGTGCCAGCAGCTACAGGGACACGCAAAGAGAGACCCAGTACTTC.